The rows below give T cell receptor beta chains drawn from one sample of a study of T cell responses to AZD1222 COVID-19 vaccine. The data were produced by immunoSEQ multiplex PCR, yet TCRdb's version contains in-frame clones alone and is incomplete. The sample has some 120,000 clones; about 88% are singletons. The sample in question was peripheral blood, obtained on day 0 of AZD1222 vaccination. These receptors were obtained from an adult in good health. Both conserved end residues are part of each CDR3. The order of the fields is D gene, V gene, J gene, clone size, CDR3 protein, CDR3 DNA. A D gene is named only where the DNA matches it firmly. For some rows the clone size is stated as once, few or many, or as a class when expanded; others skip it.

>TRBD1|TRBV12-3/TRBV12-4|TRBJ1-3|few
CASRTGPNTIYF
TGTGCCAGCAGGACAGGGCCGAACACCATATATTTT
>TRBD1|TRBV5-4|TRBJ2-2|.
CASSGPGQGSGELFF
TGTGCCAGCAGCGGACCGGGACAGGGGTCCGGGGAGCTGTTTTTT
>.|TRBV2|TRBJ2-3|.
CATLTDASDTQYF
TGTGCCACTTTGACGGACGCGTCAGATACGCAGTATTTT
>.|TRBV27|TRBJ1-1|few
CASSLSPGSNTEAFF
TGTGCCAGCAGTTTATCACCGGGTAGTAACACTGAAGCTTTCTTT
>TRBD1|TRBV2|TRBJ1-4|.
CASRQGAQSEKLFF
TGTGCCAGCAGGCAGGGGGCGCAGAGTGAAAAACTGTTTTTT
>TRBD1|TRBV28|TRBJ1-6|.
CASSRDSNYYNSPLHF
TGTGCCAGCAGTCGGGACAGTAACTACTATAATTCACCCCTCCACTTT
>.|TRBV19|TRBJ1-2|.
CASRGDFASYGYTF
TGTGCCAGTCGAGGTGATTTCGCTTCGTATGGCTACACCTTC
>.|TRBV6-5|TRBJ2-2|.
CASLEGGELFF
TGTGCCAGCCTGGAGGGCGGGGAGCTGTTTTTT
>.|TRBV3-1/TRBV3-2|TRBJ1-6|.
CASSQVYGTQPPLHF
TGTGCCAGCAGCCAAGTGTACGGGACTCAGCCACCCCTCCACTTT
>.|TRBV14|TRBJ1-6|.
CASSPGGNNSPLHF
TGTGCCAGCAGCCCTGGGGGCAATAATTCACCCCTCCACTTT
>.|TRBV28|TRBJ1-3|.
CASSLWPGDSGNTIYF
TGTGCCAGCAGTTTATGGCCGGGAGACTCTGGAAACACCATATATTTT
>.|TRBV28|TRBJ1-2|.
CASSPTPGRYGYTF
TGTGCCAGCAGTCCGACGCCGGGACGCTATGGCTACACCTTC
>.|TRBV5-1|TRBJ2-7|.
CASSLSGVREQYF
TGCGCCAGCAGCTTGTCTGGGGTCCGCGAGCAGTACTTC
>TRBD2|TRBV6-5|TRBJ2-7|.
CASSWGGTSYEQYF
TGTGCCAGCAGTTGGGGGGGGACCTCCTACGAGCAGTACTTC
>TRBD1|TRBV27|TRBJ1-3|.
CASSLYGTAGNTIYF
TGTGCCAGCAGTTTATATGGGACAGCCGGAAACACCATATATTTT
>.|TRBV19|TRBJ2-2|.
CASNQGPSPGELFF
TGTGCCAGTAACCAGGGGCCCTCCCCCGGGGAGCTGTTTTTT
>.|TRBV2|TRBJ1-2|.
CANQGRLNYGYTF
TGTGCCAACCAAGGGCGACTGAACTATGGCTACACCTTC
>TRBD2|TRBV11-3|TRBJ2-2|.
CASSLDVSRGGSSTGELFF
TGTGCCAGCAGCTTAGATGTGTCGCGGGGGGGCTCGAGCACCGGGGAGCTGTTTTTT
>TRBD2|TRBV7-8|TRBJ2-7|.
CASSLAAGSSYEQYF
TGTGCCAGCAGCCTAGCGGCGGGTTCTTCCTACGAGCAGTACTTC
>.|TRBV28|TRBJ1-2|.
CASTGNYGYTF
TGTGCCAGCACAGGCAACTATGGCTACACCTTC
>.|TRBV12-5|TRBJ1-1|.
CASGFLVGGAGQAFF
TGTGCTAGTGGTTTTCTCGTGGGGGGCGCCGGCCAAGCTTTCTTT
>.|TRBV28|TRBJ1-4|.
CASSFSAEEKLFF
TGTGCCAGCAGTTTTAGTGCCGAGGAAAAACTGTTTTTT
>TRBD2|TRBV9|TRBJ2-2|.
CASSVTSGGNTGELFF
TGTGCCAGCAGCGTTACTAGCGGTGGGAACACCGGGGAGCTGTTTTTT
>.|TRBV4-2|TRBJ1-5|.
CASSPGHLSNQPQHF
TGTGCCAGCAGCCCGGGACACCTTAGCAATCAGCCCCAGCATTTT
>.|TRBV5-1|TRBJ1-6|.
CASSERGSSYNSPLHF
TGCGCCAGCAGCGAGCGCGGGAGCTCCTATAATTCACCCCTCCACTTT
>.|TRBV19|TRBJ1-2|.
CASYGGLYGYTF
TGTGCCAGTTATGGGGGATTGTATGGCTACACCTTC
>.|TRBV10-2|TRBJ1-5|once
CASSDPAGLNQPQHF
TGCGCCAGCAGTGACCCCGCAGGTCTCAATCAGCCCCAGCATTTT
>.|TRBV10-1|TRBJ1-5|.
CASEMAAINQPQHF
TGCGCCAGCGAGATGGCCGCTATCAATCAGCCCCAGCATTTT
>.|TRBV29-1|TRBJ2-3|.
CSASREGDTQYF
TGCAGCGCATCCCGAGAGGGAGATACGCAGTATTTT
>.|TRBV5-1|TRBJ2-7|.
CASSLKGEGVFEQYF
TGCGCCAGCAGCTTAAAAGGAGAGGGCGTCTTCGAGCAGTACTTC
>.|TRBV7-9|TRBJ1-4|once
CASSLRSPDEKLFF
TGTGCCAGCAGCTTAAGAAGTCCCGATGAAAAACTGTTTTTT
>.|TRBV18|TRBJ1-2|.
CASSPLRGGQSSPNYGYTF
TGTGCCAGCTCACCCCTCCGGGGAGGACAATCCTCCCCTAACTATGGCTACACCTTC
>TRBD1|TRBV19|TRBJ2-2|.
CASTPTGPTGELFF
TGTGCCAGTACCCCGACAGGGCCCACCGGGGAGCTGTTTTTT
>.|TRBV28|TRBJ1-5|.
CALSTDSNQPQHF
TGTGCCCTCTCAACAGATAGCAATCAGCCCCAGCATTTT
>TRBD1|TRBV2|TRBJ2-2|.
CASSDSGQGALGGELFF
TGTGCCAGCAGTGACTCTGGACAGGGGGCGCTAGGCGGGGAGCTGTTTTTT
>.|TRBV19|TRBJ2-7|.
CASSRSGGAGKRTYEQYF
TGTGCCAGTAGCCGGTCAGGAGGGGCCGGAAAAAGGACCTACGAGCAGTACTTC
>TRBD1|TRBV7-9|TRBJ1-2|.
CASSPQGIHGYTF
TGTGCCAGCAGCCCACAGGGGATCCATGGCTACACCTTC
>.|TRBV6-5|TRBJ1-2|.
CASSYSIGGDYGYTF
TGTGCCAGCAGTTACTCGATCGGGGGCGACTATGGCTACACCTTC
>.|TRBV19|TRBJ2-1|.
CASNKRSSYNEQFF
TGTGCCAGTAATAAAAGGAGCTCCTACAATGAGCAGTTCTTC